This record covers a single T cell receptor (beta chain). Its antigen is as yet unknown. cDNA carried unique molecular identifiers, and a universal primer site was added by template switching. TCRdb reprocessed the 5' RACE reads via MiXCR and lists one record per CDR3 protein. Of under 1 million distinct CDR3 sequences in the sample, 12% were seen once. The CDR3 is 12 residues long. The germline V gene encodes CDR1 MDHEN and CDR2 SYDVKM. V gave up 7 bases and J gave up 8 bases; unmatched junction bases: 5. This sample was taken from a study of identical twins. Study-level findings and limits: Twin sharing of out-of-frame TCR alpha was underestimated by models in monozygotic pairs.

These data were likewise used in another study, on yellow fever vaccine responses in identical twins.

This receptor was identified in a woman aged 18-30 years in good health. The chain recombines TRBV28 with TRBJ1-2; 9 bases line up with TRBD1. The specimen sequenced was PBMCs. The CDR3 protein is CASTKGQGGYTF. CDR3 DNA: TGTGCCAGCACCAAGGGACAGGGAGGCTACACCTTC.